The rows below give T cell receptor beta chains drawn from one sample of a study of blood T cell repertoires in COVID-19. Produced via immunoSEQ multiplex PCR; TCRdb's table is partial and in-frame only. In the table there are tens of thousands of clones, 60% to 85% of which are singletons. Sequenced: peripheral blood. The origin of the receptors is a man in his sixties with acute or convalescent COVID-19. Both conserved end residues are part of each CDR3. The order of the fields is J gene, clone size, V gene, D gene, CDR3 DNA, CDR3 protein. D genes are given only for firm matches. Clone size is stated in some rows and not others, as once, few, many or a class when expanded.

J: TRBJ1-5; size: few; V: TRBV2; D: -; DNA: TGTGCCAGCACCTCTTCAGGGCACTTACAGCCCCAGCATTTT; CDR3: CASTSSGHLQPQHF
J: TRBJ1-1; size: -; V: TRBV6-6; D: -; DNA: TGTGCCAGCAGTCACGAACAGGGCTTAAGGACTGAAGCTTTCTTT; CDR3: CASSHEQGLRTEAFF
J: TRBJ2-1; size: -; V: TRBV7-9; D: -; DNA: TGTGCCAGCAGCCGCGACTATAATGAGCAGTTCTTC; CDR3: CASSRDYNEQFF
J: TRBJ1-5; size: -; V: TRBV19; D: -; DNA: TGTGCCAGTCTCGCCGGTTCGGGCAATCAGCCCCAGCATTTT; CDR3: CASLAGSGNQPQHF
J: TRBJ2-3; size: -; V: TRBV13; D: TRBD2; DNA: TGTGCCAGCAGCTCTACGACTAGCGGGGGCTGGAATACGCAGTATTTT; CDR3: CASSSTTSGGWNTQYF
J: TRBJ2-1; size: -; V: TRBV24-1; D: TRBD1; DNA: TGTGCCACCAGTGGCCAGGGGGTTAATCGGGAGCAGTTCTTC; CDR3: CATSGQGVNREQFF
J: TRBJ2-7; size: -; V: TRBV7-9; D: -; DNA: TGTGCCAGCGAAGCCCAAAACTCGGGCCTAAAGGGGTACGAGCAGTACTTC; CDR3: CASEAQNSGLKGYEQYF
J: TRBJ2-1; size: -; V: TRBV5-8; D: TRBD2; DNA: TGTGCCAGCAGCGTACTAGCGGGGGGTTACAATGAGCAGTTCTTC; CDR3: CASSVLAGGYNEQFF
J: TRBJ1-3; size: -; V: TRBV7-2; D: TRBD1; DNA: TGTGCCAGCAGCCCCCAGGGGGCTCGAGCCCCTGGAAACACCATATATTTT; CDR3: CASSPQGARAPGNTIYF
J: TRBJ2-3; size: -; V: TRBV9; D: TRBD2; DNA: TGTGCCAGCAGCGTAGGACTAGCGGACACAGATACGCAGTATTTT; CDR3: CASSVGLADTDTQYF
J: TRBJ1-1; size: medium-sized; V: TRBV29-1; D: TRBD1; DNA: TGCAGCGCTTTCAGGGGGCGCGCGGCTTTCTTT; CDR3: CSAFRGRAAFF
J: TRBJ1-4; size: -; V: TRBV2; D: -; DNA: TGTGCCAGCACGGCGGGATTGGGTGAAAAACTGTTTTTT; CDR3: CASTAGLGEKLFF
J: TRBJ1-1; size: -; V: TRBV9; D: -; DNA: TGTGCCAGCAGCGGCAATCCGGTGGGGGGAAGGGCTGAAGCTTTCTTT; CDR3: CASSGNPVGGRAEAFF
J: TRBJ2-5; size: -; V: TRBV10-3; D: -; DNA: TGTGCCATCAGAGGGGAAGAGACCCAGTACTTC; CDR3: CAIRGEETQYF
J: TRBJ1-5; size: -; V: TRBV6-2/TRBV6-3; D: -; DNA: TGTGCCAGCAGTTACTCCCCTAATCAGCCCCAGCATTTT; CDR3: CASSYSPNQPQHF
J: TRBJ1-3; size: -; V: TRBV5-1; D: -; DNA: TGCGCCAGCAGCTTGGGGACAGATGGAAACACCATATATTTT; CDR3: CASSLGTDGNTIYF
J: TRBJ1-3; size: -; V: TRBV9; D: TRBD1; DNA: TGTGCCAGCAGCATTCGACAGGGGGCAGGAAACACCATATATTTT; CDR3: CASSIRQGAGNTIYF
J: TRBJ1-5; size: -; V: TRBV9; D: TRBD1; DNA: TGTGCCAGCAGCGGAGGAGGGGGACAGGCTCAGCCCCAGCATTTT; CDR3: CASSGGGGQAQPQHF
J: TRBJ1-4; size: -; V: TRBV19; D: -; DNA: TGTGCCAGTAGTCTGGACACGTCTCCTGGAAAACTGTTTTTT; CDR3: CASSLDTSPGKLFF
J: TRBJ1-2; size: -; V: TRBV7-9; D: TRBD1; DNA: TGTGCCAGCAGCTTCAACGGACAGGCTAAAGGCTACACCTTC; CDR3: CASSFNGQAKGYTF
J: TRBJ1-1; size: -; V: TRBV6-5; D: -; DNA: TGTGCCAGCAGTTCCATGGGGGCAGGGGAAGCTTTCTTT; CDR3: CASSSMGAGEAFF
J: TRBJ1-4; size: -; V: TRBV18; D: TRBD1; DNA: TGTGCCAGCTCACGGAACCCGGGGACAGGGGAGGAAAAACTGTTTTTT; CDR3: CASSRNPGTGEEKLFF
J: TRBJ1-6; size: -; V: TRBV7-6; D: TRBD1; DNA: TGTGCCAGCAGCTTAGGGACAGGGGGTCGTGATTCACCCCTCCACTTT; CDR3: CASSLGTGGRDSPLHF
J: TRBJ2-1; size: -; V: TRBV5-8; D: TRBD1; DNA: TGTGCCAGCATCCTACAGGGGGCTTACAATGAGCAGTTCTTC; CDR3: CASILQGAYNEQFF
J: TRBJ1-2; size: -; V: TRBV19; D: -; DNA: TGTGCCAGTAGCGTGGGTGGGGGCGCCTATGGCTACACCTTC; CDR3: CASSVGGGAYGYTF
J: TRBJ1-1; size: -; V: TRBV19; D: -; DNA: TGTGCCAGTAACTTTGGGCAGACGAACACTGAAGCTTTCTTT; CDR3: CASNFGQTNTEAFF